The 20 T cell receptor beta chains below come from one sample, sequenced in a study of shared clonotypes between healthy human individuals. Method: immunoSEQ multiplex PCR; TCRdb's copy keeps in-frame clones and lacks some. This table has about 450,000 clones, around 79% appearing once. Source material: PBMCs. These receptors came from a woman between 35 and 50 years old in good health. Some clones in this sample may be carry-over from other donors' samples.

The gene calls are TRBV7-3 and TRBJ2-1; D could derive from TRBD1 or TRBD2 (5 bases each). This CDR3 comprises 13 residues. CDR1 SGHTA and CDR2 FQGTGA come from the germline V gene. V was pared by 2 bases and J by 12 bases, with 14 bases between. The CDR3 spells CASSLPPGTGQFF. DNA of the CDR3: TGTGCCAGCAGCTTACCCCCCGGGACCGGGCAGTTCTTC.

This clone was seen once. The chain links TRBV10-3 to TRBJ2-7, with a weak D call TRBD1 (5 bases). The CDR3 covers 12 residues. The V and J ends lost 4 bases and 6 bases respectively, with 10 bases between them. The germline CDR1 and CDR2 sequences are ENHRY and SYGVKD. DNA of the CDR3: TGTGCCATCAGTGGGGGCCAGAGCGAGCAGTACTTC. Encoded protein: CAISGGQSEQYF.

The CDR3 region is CASTELGLAGRTDTQYF. CDR3 nucleotides: TGTGCCAGCACCGAGTTGGGACTAGCGGGTCGCACAGATACGCAGTATTTT. The chain couples TRBV28 to TRBJ2-3; 12 bases are shared with TRBD2. Trimming at V came to 7 bases and at J to 1 base, leaving 9 bases not matched to a gene. Germline assignment: CDR1 MDHEN and CDR2 SYDVKM. The CDR3 is made up of 17 amino acids.

This clone was counted a single time. V usage is TRBV5-1 and J usage is TRBJ2-3; D is undetermined. V lost 4 bases, J lost 4 bases, and 13 bases lay in between. The CDR3 runs 14 residues. Germline V lookup: CDR1 SGHRS, CDR2 YFSETQ. CDR3 in amino acids: CASSLDKTPDTQYF. The CDR3, as DNA: TGCGCCAGCAGCCTGGATAAGACCCCAGATACGCAGTATTTT.

V is TRBV7-2 and J is TRBJ2-1, with a tentative D call TRBD2 (5 bases). Germline lookup yields CDR1 SGHTA and CDR2 FQGNSA. The CDR3 contains 11 residues. Between the trimmed V and J ends, which lost 5 bases and 15 bases, there was a span of 14 bases. The CDR3 here is CASSLGGVWFF. As DNA, the CDR3 is TGTGCCAGCAGCCTAGGAGGAGTTTGGTTCTTC.

This clone occurred many times. The sample contains more than one DNA sequence encoding this CDR3. V and J are TRBV29-1 and TRBJ2-7; D may correspond to TRBD1 or TRBD2 (5 bases each). There are 11 residues in the CDR3. Between the trimmed V and J ends, which lost 7 bases and 7 bases, there was a span of 14 bases. The germline V gene has CDR1 SQVTM and CDR2 ANQGSEA. Written as DNA, the CDR3 is TGCAGCGGCGGACAAGGAGGTGAGCAGTACTTC. It encodes CSGGQGGEQYF.

The chain has TRBV7-6 and TRBJ2-5; 12 bases line up with TRBD1. Germline CDR1 and CDR2: SGHVS and FNYEAQ. V was clipped by 3 bases and J by 4 bases; unmatched bases: 9. The CDR3 runs 17 residues. Written as DNA, the CDR3 is TGTGCCAGCAGCTTTCGAATAGGGGACAGGGGGCGAGAGACCCAGTACTTC. This gives the protein CASSFRIGDRGRETQYF.

A few counts support this clone. The rearrangement links TRBV2 to TRBJ2-1; TRBD2 matches 7 bases. The CDR3 sequence is 14 residues long. Germline assignment: CDR1 SNHLY and CDR2 FYNNEI. J gave up 0 bases and V 8 bases, and 4 bases lay outside the gene matches. The CDR3 DNA reads as TGTGCCAGCGGGGGGGATAGCTCCTACAATGAGCAGTTCTTC. Translated, it gives CASGGDSSYNEQFF.

This clone came up once. The chain recombines TRBV5-8 with TRBJ2-7; D is ambiguous. The V and J ends lost 1 base and 3 bases respectively, with 17 bases between them. The CDR3 runs to 16 residues. Germline loops: CDR1 SGHTS, CDR2 YDEGEE. The CDR3 region is CASSLLVLVENYEQYF. The CDR3, as DNA: TGTGCCAGCAGCTTGTTAGTTCTAGTGGAGAACTACGAGCAGTACTTC.

The chain combines TRBV6-5 with TRBJ1-2; perhaps TRBD1 as D (5 bases). The CDR3 totals 13 residues. Germline CDR1 reads MNHEY; CDR2 reads SVGAGI. Trimming pared 10 bases from V and 0 bases from J, leaving 12 bases between. The CDR3 protein is CATPTVSNYGYTF. In DNA, the CDR3 is TGTGCCACCCCGACAGTATCTAACTATGGCTACACCTTC.

This sequence joins TRBV30 and TRBJ1-5, with D maybe TRBD1 (6 bases). This CDR3 is built from 16 residues. Germline V gene lookup returns CDR1 GTSNPN and CDR2 SVGIG (reference sequence). Trimming removed 0 bases from V and 3 bases from J, with 15 bases in between. Here the CDR3 reads CAWSVRSGVDNQPQHF. The CDR3 coding sequence is TGTGCCTGGAGTGTACGTTCAGGGGTTGACAATCAGCCCCAGCATTTT. Drawing the rest from reference TRBV30 and TRBJ1-5, the complete variable domain is SQTIHQWPATLVQPVGSPLSLECTVEGTSNPNLYWYRQAAGRGLQLLFYSVGIGQISSEVPQNLSASRPQDRQFILSSKKLLLSDSGFYLCAWSVRSGVDNQPQHFGDGTRLSIL.

This chain joins TRBV28 and TRBJ2-1; D could derive from TRBD1 or TRBD2 (5 bases each). CDR3 length: 12 amino acids. Trimming took off 8 bases at V and 4 bases at J, with 9 bases between the two ends. CDR1 MDHEN and CDR2 SYDVKM come from the germline V gene. The CDR3 DNA follows: TGTGCCAGCGGGACCATGTACAATGAGCAGTTCTTC. This gives the protein CASGTMYNEQFF. The full variable domain, rest sourced from reference TRBV28 and TRBJ2-1, is DVKVTQSSRYLVKRTGEKVFLECVQDMDHENMFWYRQDPGLGLRLIYFSYDVKMKEKGDIPEGYSVSREKKERFSLILESASTNQTSMYLCASGTMYNEQFFGPGTRLTVL.

The chain carries TRBV15 and TRBJ2-7; a weak D match, TRBD2 (5 bases). Per the germline V gene, CDR1 is LNHNV and CDR2 is YYDKDF (reference sequence). Between the trimmed V and J ends, which lost 10 bases and 2 bases, there was a span of 18 bases. CDR3 size: 14 residues. The CDR3 nucleotides read TGTGCCATCCAATCCGGGGAGCGCCCCTACGAGCAGTACTTC. It is translated as CAIQSGERPYEQYF. The full variable domain, in which reference TRBV15 and TRBJ2-7 provide the parts outside the CDR3, is DAMVIQNPRYQVTQFGKPVTLSCSQTLNHNVMYWYQQKSSQAPKLLFHYYDKDFNNEADTPDNFQSRRPNTSFCFLDIRSPGLGDTAMYLCAIQSGERPYEQYFGPGTRLTVT.

The J gene is TRBJ2-1, the V gene TRBV30; D is possibly TRBD2 (5 bases). The CDR3 runs to 14 residues. Germline assignment: CDR1 GTSNPN and CDR2 SVGIG (reference sequence). Trimming left V 0 bases short and J 7 bases short, with 13 bases between. CDR3 amino acids: CAWSVPDGINEQFF. The CDR3, as DNA: TGTGCCTGGAGTGTACCCGACGGGATTAATGAGCAGTTCTTC.

V usage is TRBV11-1 and J usage is TRBJ1-5, with 9 bases that match TRBD1. The V gene's germline CDR1 is SGHAT and CDR2 FQDESV (reference sequence). This CDR3 contains 18 residues. J was trimmed by 4 bases and V by 3 bases; bases with no gene match: 13. This CDR3 reads CASSFVNGGQGGNQPQHF. The CDR3, as DNA: TGTGCCAGCAGCTTCGTCAATGGGGGACAGGGTGGTAATCAGCCCCAGCATTTT.

The rearrangement uses TRBV2 and TRBJ2-2; D gene unclear. This CDR3 is 16 amino acids long. Germline CDR1 and CDR2: SNHLY and FYNNEI. The V and J ends lost 3 bases and 0 bases respectively, with 11 bases between them. As DNA, the CDR3 is TGTGCCAGCAGTGAGACGGGTGTCGCGAACACCGGGGAGCTGTTTTTT. Translation gives CASSETGVANTGELFF.

The V gene is TRBV25-1, the J gene TRBJ2-7; 7 nucleotides agree with TRBD2. The CDR3 sequence is 15 residues long. The trim removed 2 bases at V and 5 bases at J, leaving 9 bases unmatched. The germline V gene encodes CDR1 MGHDK and CDR2 SYGVNS. As DNA, the CDR3 is TGTGCCAGCAGTGAAAGGGGTCTAGCGGCCCACGAGCAGTACTTC. Translation gives CASSERGLAAHEQYF.

The gene calls are TRBV4-2 and TRBJ2-7, with TRBD2 identical over 7 bases. The CDR3 loop spans 16 amino acids. After removal of 1 base from V and 5 bases from J, the junction contained 11 bases not matched to a gene. Germline V gene data show CDR1 as LGHNA and CDR2 as YNFKEQ. This CDR3 is CASSQAGGAGFDEQYF. The CDR3, as DNA: TGTGCCAGCAGCCAAGCCGGAGGAGCGGGATTTGACGAGCAGTACTTC.

V usage is TRBV5-4 and J usage is TRBJ2-5; 8 bases align to TRBD1. CDR3 size: 15 residues. Germline V gives CDR1 SGHNT, CDR2 YYREEE (reference sequence). The J segment lost 5 bases and the V segment lost 3 bases, leaving 9 bases of the junction unmatched. The CDR3 spells CASSSPDRVGETQYF. CDR3 bases: TGTGCCAGCAGCTCCCCGGACAGGGTTGGGGAGACCCAGTACTTC.

In its sample, this clone was seen once. V is TRBV29-1 and J is TRBJ2-7; tentative D call: TRBD1 (8 bases). CDR1 and CDR2 (germline): SQVTM, ANQGSEA. V was pared by 7 bases and J by 5 bases, with 15 bases between. This CDR3 spans 12 amino acids. The CDR3 DNA follows: TGCAGCGCTAAAACAGGGGGGGACGAGCAGTACTTC. Protein sequence: CSAKTGGDEQYF.